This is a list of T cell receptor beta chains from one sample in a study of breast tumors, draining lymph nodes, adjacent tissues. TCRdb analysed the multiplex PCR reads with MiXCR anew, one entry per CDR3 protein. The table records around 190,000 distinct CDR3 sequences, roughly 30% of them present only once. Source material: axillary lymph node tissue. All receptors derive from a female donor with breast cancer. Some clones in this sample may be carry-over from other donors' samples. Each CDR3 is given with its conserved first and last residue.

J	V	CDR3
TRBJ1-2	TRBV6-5	CASTDAGTAFHYGYTF
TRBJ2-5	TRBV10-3	CAISGTRGGVQETQCF
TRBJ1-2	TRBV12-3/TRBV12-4	CASSPNRVENYGYTF
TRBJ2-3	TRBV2	CASGGSQTDTQYF
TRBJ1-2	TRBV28	CASSPGGHWGYTF
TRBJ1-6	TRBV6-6	CASRVSPPGQGDSPLHF
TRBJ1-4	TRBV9	CASSVGGEANEKLFF
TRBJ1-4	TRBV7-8	CASSFGGAATNEKLFF
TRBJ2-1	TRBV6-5	CASSYGRALSSYNEQSF
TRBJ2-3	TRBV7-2	CASSLDQVDTQYF
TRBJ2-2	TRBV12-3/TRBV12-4	CASLVGPGELFF
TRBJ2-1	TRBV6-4	CASSDVGIGMDEQFF
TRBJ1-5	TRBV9	CASSVGAGGNQPQHF
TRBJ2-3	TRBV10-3	CAISDGTGANTQYF
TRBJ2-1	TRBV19	CASRIRASGSHYNEQFF
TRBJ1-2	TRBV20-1	CSARDKRYHGYTF
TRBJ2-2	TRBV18	CASSPLARGTGELFF
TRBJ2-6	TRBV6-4	CASSEGAGGANVLTF
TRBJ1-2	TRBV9	CASSKDSNYGYTF
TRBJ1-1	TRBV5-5	CASSWGGVTFF
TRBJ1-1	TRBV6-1	CASRPWSGTEAFF
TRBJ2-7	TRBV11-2	CASSVGAGASYERYF
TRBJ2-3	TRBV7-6	CAINPGGATDTQYF
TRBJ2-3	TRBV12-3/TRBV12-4	CASSLRRVSTDTQYF
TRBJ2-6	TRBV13	CASSLGTGKPSGANVLTF
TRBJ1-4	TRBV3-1	CASSHRFFGGQDYEKLFF
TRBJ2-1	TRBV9	CASSVGQGTYNEQFF
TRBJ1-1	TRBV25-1	CASSDPNGQLNTEAFF
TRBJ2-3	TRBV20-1	CSAAPQGLPDTQYF
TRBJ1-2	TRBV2	CASKRGGYTF
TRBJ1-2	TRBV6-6	CASSPRVGTGIGYTF
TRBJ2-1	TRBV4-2	CASSQDLPSSLYNEQFF
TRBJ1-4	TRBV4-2	CASSQQGF
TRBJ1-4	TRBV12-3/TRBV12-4	CASRGQGGEKLFF
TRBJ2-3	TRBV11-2	CASGSRTGASADTQYF
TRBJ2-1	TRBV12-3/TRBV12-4	CASSFDANEQFF
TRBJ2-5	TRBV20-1	CSARDRAVSQETQYF
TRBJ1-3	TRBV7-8	CASSLAWGQGGGGSGNTIYF
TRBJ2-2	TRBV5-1	CASRRVSENTGELFF
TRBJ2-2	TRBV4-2	CASSQDQTGGELFF
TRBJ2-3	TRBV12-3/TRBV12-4	CASSPHAGGTGLDTQYF
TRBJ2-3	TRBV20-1	CSARAMTSGSFIDTQYF
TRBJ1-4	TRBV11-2	CASSFSQGGGEKLFF
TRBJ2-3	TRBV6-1	CASSQLGNTQYF
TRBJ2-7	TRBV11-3	CASSLSGLGDREQYF
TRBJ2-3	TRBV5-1	CASSIWGHTTDTQYF
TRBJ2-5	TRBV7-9	CASSLEVETQYF
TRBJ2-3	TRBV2	CASSVMGPTDTQYF
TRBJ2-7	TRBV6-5	CASSSQALLEQYF
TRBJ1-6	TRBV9	CASSVAPRGAKSPLHF
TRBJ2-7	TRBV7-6	CASSLSGSFTYEQYF
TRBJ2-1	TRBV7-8	CASSLGRTGDGGSEQFF
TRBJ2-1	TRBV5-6	CASGDTNSYNEQFF
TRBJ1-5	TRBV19	CASEAGPRGFGQPQHF
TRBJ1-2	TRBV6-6	CASNPGYGYTF
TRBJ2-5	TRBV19	CASRQVGETQYF
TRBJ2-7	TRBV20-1	CSARRDAYEQYF
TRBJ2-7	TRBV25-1	CARGDRKGKVGEQYF